The rows below give T cell receptor beta chains drawn from one sample of a study of cytomegalovirus exposure and HLA in healthy donors. Some clones are missing from TCRdb's copy, which holds only in-frame ones; the method was immunoSEQ multiplex PCR. The data hold fewer than 300,000 clones, with over 70% observed a single time. The sequenced sample consisted of PBMCs. These receptors all come from a girl aged 2 to 9 in good health and CMV-seronegative. The CDR3 runs from the conserved cysteine through the conserved F or W. A D gene is named only where the DNA matches it firmly. The size field is filled for only some rows; it gives once, few, many or a size class.

clone size: .
V gene: TRBV7-6
J gene: TRBJ1-6
D gene: .
CDR3 DNA: TGTGCCAGCAGCTTAGCGCCGGGAGCAGGCTCACCCCTCCACTTT
CDR3 protein: CASSLAPGAGSPLHF

clone size: .
V gene: TRBV2
J gene: TRBJ1-1
D gene: .
CDR3 DNA: TGTGCCAGCAGAGTACAAGAGAACACTGAAGCTTTCTTT
CDR3 protein: CASRVQENTEAFF

clone size: .
V gene: TRBV29-1
J gene: TRBJ1-4
D gene: .
CDR3 DNA: TGCAGCGTTGTAGCAACAACTAATGAAAAACTGTTTTTT
CDR3 protein: CSVVATTNEKLFF

clone size: .
V gene: TRBV5-1
J gene: TRBJ2-7
D gene: TRBD2
CDR3 DNA: TGCGCCAGCTCGACAGTGGGCCTAGCGGGGGCAGGCGAGCAGTACTTC
CDR3 protein: CASSTVGLAGAGEQYF

clone size: .
V gene: TRBV7-9
J gene: TRBJ1-4
D gene: TRBD1
CDR3 DNA: TGTGCCAGCAGCACGACAGGGCCGGAGCATGAAAAACTGTTTTTT
CDR3 protein: CASSTTGPEHEKLFF

clone size: once
V gene: TRBV19
J gene: TRBJ2-7
D gene: .
CDR3 DNA: TGTGCCAGTAGTATAATACTCGGCTACGAGCAGTACTTC
CDR3 protein: CASSIILGYEQYF

clone size: few
V gene: TRBV28
J gene: TRBJ1-1
D gene: .
CDR3 DNA: TGTGCCAGCACCAGTCCCGAAGGGAGATACACTGAAGCTTTCTTT
CDR3 protein: CASTSPEGRYTEAFF

clone size: .
V gene: TRBV4-2
J gene: TRBJ1-2
D gene: .
CDR3 DNA: TGTGCCAGCAGCCAAGAATCGGGCTATGGCTACACCTTC
CDR3 protein: CASSQESGYGYTF

clone size: once
V gene: TRBV27
J gene: TRBJ1-1
D gene: .
CDR3 DNA: TGTGCCAGCAGTTCACAGGGCCCGAACACTGAAGCTTTCTTT
CDR3 protein: CASSSQGPNTEAFF

clone size: .
V gene: TRBV9
J gene: TRBJ2-2
D gene: .
CDR3 DNA: TGTGCCAGCAGCGTGCGGGACACCGGGGAGCTGTTTTTT
CDR3 protein: CASSVRDTGELFF

clone size: .
V gene: TRBV7-2
J gene: TRBJ2-7
D gene: .
CDR3 DNA: TGTGCCAGTCAAAGGGCCGGGAGCTACGAGCAGTACTTC
CDR3 protein: CASQRAGSYEQYF

clone size: .
V gene: TRBV28
J gene: TRBJ1-5
D gene: .
CDR3 DNA: TGTGCCAGCAGTTTATGGGGCCAGTTTTTTCTCAATCAGCCCCAGCATTTT
CDR3 protein: CASSLWGQFFLNQPQHF

clone size: .
V gene: TRBV30
J gene: TRBJ1-1
D gene: TRBD1
CDR3 DNA: TGTGCCTGGAATAGGGACAGCATTGAAGCTTTCTTT
CDR3 protein: CAWNRDSIEAFF

clone size: .
V gene: TRBV6-5
J gene: TRBJ1-1
D gene: .
CDR3 DNA: TGTGCCAGCAGTTACTTTAAATCGATCCGGGTTTCTGAAGCTTTCTTT
CDR3 protein: CASSYFKSIRVSEAFF

clone size: .
V gene: TRBV29-1
J gene: TRBJ1-4
D gene: TRBD1
CDR3 DNA: TGCAGCGTCCGCAACAGGGGCCCTAATGAAAAACTGTTTTTT
CDR3 protein: CSVRNRGPNEKLFF

clone size: .
V gene: TRBV6-1
J gene: TRBJ2-1
D gene: TRBD2
CDR3 DNA: TGTGCCAGCAGTGAAGATGTGCGGGGGGCGCATGAGCAGTTCTTC
CDR3 protein: CASSEDVRGAHEQFF

clone size: .
V gene: TRBV7-9
J gene: TRBJ1-2
D gene: .
CDR3 DNA: TGTTCCAGCAGCCCCCACCCAGCTAACTATGGCTACACCTTC
CDR3 protein: CSSSPHPANYGYTF

clone size: once
V gene: TRBV6-6
J gene: TRBJ2-7
D gene: .
CDR3 DNA: TGTGCCAGCAGTCACCTACTGATCTACGAGCAGTACTTC
CDR3 protein: CASSHLLIYEQYF

clone size: .
V gene: TRBV2
J gene: TRBJ2-5
D gene: .
CDR3 DNA: TGTGCCAGCAGCGCCCATCAGGGGAGGGGAGAGACCCAGTACTTC
CDR3 protein: CASSAHQGRGETQYF

clone size: .
V gene: TRBV9
J gene: TRBJ2-1
D gene: .
CDR3 DNA: TGTGCCAGCAGCCCACTCCGGGTCTTTTACAATGAGCAGTTCTTC
CDR3 protein: CASSPLRVFYNEQFF

clone size: .
V gene: TRBV10-3
J gene: TRBJ2-2
D gene: .
CDR3 DNA: TGTGCCACAACCTCAGGGTCCGCGAACACCGGGGAGCTGTTTTTT
CDR3 protein: CATTSGSANTGELFF

clone size: few
V gene: TRBV18
J gene: TRBJ1-6
D gene: .
CDR3 DNA: TGTGCCAGCTCACCACAAAGGGGTTTCGGTAATTCACCCCTCCACTTT
CDR3 protein: CASSPQRGFGNSPLHF

clone size: once
V gene: TRBV7-9
J gene: TRBJ2-6
D gene: TRBD2
CDR3 DNA: TGTGCCACCCCGGCACTAGCGGGAGGACTGCCTGGGGCCAACGTCCTGACTTTC
CDR3 protein: CATPALAGGLPGANVLTF

clone size: .
V gene: TRBV28
J gene: TRBJ1-1
D gene: .
CDR3 DNA: TGTGCCAGCAGGAACTACCCACCGGCTGAAGCTTTCTTT
CDR3 protein: CASRNYPPAEAFF

clone size: .
V gene: TRBV4-2
J gene: TRBJ2-1
D gene: .
CDR3 DNA: TGTGCCAGCAGCCAAGGAACCGGCCTCGGACTGTACTACAATGAGCAGTTCTTC
CDR3 protein: CASSQGTGLGLYYNEQFF

clone size: few
V gene: TRBV9
J gene: TRBJ1-2
D gene: TRBD1
CDR3 DNA: TGTGCCAGCAGCGGGCCGACAGGGGTTCCGGATGGCTACACCTTC
CDR3 protein: CASSGPTGVPDGYTF

clone size: .
V gene: TRBV29-1
J gene: TRBJ2-2
D gene: TRBD1
CDR3 DNA: TGCAGCGTGGGGACAGCGAACACCGGGGAGCTGTTTTTT
CDR3 protein: CSVGTANTGELFF

clone size: .
V gene: TRBV5-1
J gene: TRBJ2-7
D gene: TRBD2
CDR3 DNA: TGCGCCAGCAGCTTGCCGGGAGGACCCCACGAGCAGTACTTC
CDR3 protein: CASSLPGGPHEQYF

clone size: .
V gene: TRBV7-3
J gene: TRBJ2-1
D gene: TRBD2
CDR3 DNA: TGTGCCAGCAGCTTAACTCCGGGACTAGCGGCCTACAATGAGCAGTTCTTC
CDR3 protein: CASSLTPGLAAYNEQFF

clone size: .
V gene: TRBV5-1
J gene: TRBJ2-7
D gene: TRBD2
CDR3 DNA: TGCGCCAGCAGCTCCGGGACTAGCTTTTTTCGCGAGCAGTACTTC
CDR3 protein: CASSSGTSFFREQYF

clone size: .
V gene: TRBV27
J gene: TRBJ2-7
D gene: TRBD1
CDR3 DNA: TGTGCCAGCAGTTTACGGAGCGGGACAGGGGGGTACGAGCAGTACTTC
CDR3 protein: CASSLRSGTGGYEQYF

clone size: few
V gene: TRBV5-1
J gene: TRBJ2-3
D gene: TRBD2
CDR3 DNA: TGCGCCAGCAGCCTGGGACTAGCGGGGGGCCGGGGCACAGATACGCAGTATTTT
CDR3 protein: CASSLGLAGGRGTDTQYF

clone size: .
V gene: TRBV6-5
J gene: TRBJ1-2
D gene: .
CDR3 DNA: TGTGCCAGCAGTTTTCACAGCAACTATGGCTACACCTTC
CDR3 protein: CASSFHSNYGYTF

clone size: once
V gene: TRBV5-1
J gene: TRBJ2-1
D gene: TRBD2
CDR3 DNA: TGCGCCAGCAGCCTACGGACTAGCGGGAGTTACAATGAGCAGTTCTTC
CDR3 protein: CASSLRTSGSYNEQFF